A single sample is the source of the 5 T cell receptor beta chains below, sequenced in a study of shared clonotypes between healthy human individuals. This table comes from immunoSEQ multiplex PCR, and its TCRdb copy is limited to in-frame clones, with some not included. The table shows roughly 1.5 million clones, with around 98% occurring only once. The specimen was naive CD4+ T cells sorted from blood. Subset noted: CD45RA+ positively selected. The source is a man between 25 and 39 years old in good health.

The rearrangement uses TRBV11-2 and TRBJ2-2; maybe TRBD1 (6 bases). With 4 bases removed from V and 0 bases from J, the gap between germline ends came to 12 bases. This CDR3 has 16 residues. Germline V gene lookup returns CDR1 SGHAT and CDR2 FQNNGV. CDR3 sequence: CASSSVRGTNTGELFF. The CDR3 nucleotides are TGTGCCAGCAGCTCTGTTAGGGGGACGAACACCGGGGAGCTGTTTTTT. The complete variable domain, with remaining parts taken from reference TRBV11-2 and TRBJ2-2, reads EAGVAQSPRYKIIEKRQSVAFWCNPISGHATLYWYQQILGQGPKLLIQFQNNGVVDDSQLPKDRFSAERLKGVDSTLKIQPAKLEDSAVYLCASSSVRGTNTGELFFGEGSRLTVL.

V is TRBV30 and J is TRBJ2-3, with D possibly matching TRBD2 (5 bases). Germline V gene lookup returns CDR1 GTSNPN and CDR2 SVGIG (reference sequence). There are 15 residues in the CDR3. Trimming pared 2 bases from V and 1 base from J, leaving 13 bases between. In nucleotides, the CDR3 is TGTGCCTGGAGTTCCGGGCGGGTCCGCACAGATACGCAGTATTTT. As protein: CAWSSGRVRTDTQYF.

The chain employs TRBV10-3 and TRBJ2-1; the match to TRBD2 covers 15 bases. The CDR3 covers 22 residues. In germline, CDR1 is ENHRY, CDR2 SYGVKD. V was clipped by 4 bases and J by 4 bases; unmatched bases: 20. The CDR3 sequence is CAISGRDRGRTSGRVRYNEQFF. CDR3 coding DNA: TGTGCCATCAGTGGAAGAGACAGGGGGCGGACTAGCGGGAGGGTCCGGTACAATGAGCAGTTCTTC.

The genes are TRBV6-5 and TRBJ2-4; D possibly corresponds to TRBD1 (6 bases). Trimming stripped 8 bases from V and 9 bases from J, with 17 bases between. The CDR3 is made up of 13 amino acids. Germline V gene data show CDR1 as MNHEY and CDR2 as SVGAGI. The CDR3 sequence is CASQLDRLSIQYF. CDR3 nucleotide sequence: TGTGCCAGCCAACTAGACAGGTTGTCCATTCAGTACTTC.

The V and J genes are TRBV12-5 and TRBJ2-2; TRBD1 aligns across 8 bases. With V trimmed by 2 bases and J by 0 bases, 5 bases remained unmatched. The CDR3 has 17 residues. From germline, CDR1 is LGHNT and CDR2 FRNRAP. CDR3 bases: TGTGCTAGTGGTTTGAACCGGACAGGGACGAACACCGGGGAGCTGTTTTTT. It is translated as CASGLNRTGTNTGELFF.